This is a list of T cell receptor beta chains from one sample in a study of shared clonotypes between healthy human individuals. Measured with immunoSEQ multiplex PCR; TCRdb has only the in-frame clones, and not every one. The data contain 2.3 million or so clones, approximately 93% of them singletons. Sequencing was carried out using naive CD4+ T cells from PBMCs. Source of these receptors: a man younger than 35 in good health. Some clones in this sample may be carry-over from other donors' samples. The CDR3 runs from the conserved cysteine through the conserved F or W. Clone size, where shown, is once, few, many, or a class for clones that have expanded.

abundance	v_gene	j_gene	len	CDR3aa
-	TRBV28	TRBJ1-1	12	CASSTGGSVAFF
-	TRBV5-1	TRBJ2-1	15	CASSLDRGRVNEQFF
-	TRBV4-1	TRBJ1-1	15	CASSHPAGYYTEAFF
-	TRBV4-1	TRBJ1-2	18	CASSQVPPKGQGVGGYTF
-	TRBV28	TRBJ1-1	13	CASSLRQYTEAFF
-	TRBV7-6	TRBJ2-4	18	CASSLWAGTTPAKNIQYF
-	TRBV7-2	TRBJ2-7	15	CASRGVKGAFYEQYF
-	TRBV20-1	TRBJ2-7	11	CSARGQYEQYF
-	TRBV19	TRBJ1-2	14	CASSIVRSEYGYTF
-	TRBV9	TRBJ2-2	14	CASSPMRGTGELFF
-	TRBV27	TRBJ2-3	16	CASNSIGGSITDTQYF
-	TRBV2	TRBJ2-2	15	CASRQGDTRTGELFF
-	TRBV30	TRBJ2-7	14	CAWSEDRGAYEQYF
-	TRBV2	TRBJ1-5	16	CASNQRQAHGSQPQHF
once	TRBV19	TRBJ2-2	14	CASSVDPNTGELFF
-	TRBV2	TRBJ1-1	14	CASRGTGGNTEAFF
-	TRBV28	TRBJ2-3	17	CASSRDRVGLSTDTQYF
-	TRBV19	TRBJ2-7	12	CASSPTRGRQYF
-	TRBV6-1	TRBJ2-5	13	CASRGGVQETQYF
-	TRBV29-1	TRBJ1-5	16	CSVAGTGKGGNQPQHF
-	TRBV29-1	TRBJ2-3	12	CSGSRGRDTQYF
-	TRBV7-3	TRBJ2-2	15	CASRSETGNTGELFF
-	TRBV5-1	TRBJ1-2	16	CASTEDSTIPNYGYTF
once	TRBV6-5	TRBJ2-3	13	CASFGTTMDTQYF
-	TRBV28	TRBJ2-7	14	CASTSRKGSYEQYF
once	TRBV27	TRBJ2-3	19	CASSLSIQLARPSTDTQYF
-	TRBV5-1	TRBJ2-7	14	CASSLGPRSYEQYF
-	TRBV5-1	TRBJ1-1	16	CASSPGTGIMNTEAFF
-	TRBV6-5	TRBJ2-7	13	CASSRTSGSEQYF
-	TRBV14	TRBJ1-1	18	CASSQNVWDRVWDTEAFF
-	TRBV18	TRBJ1-1	14	CASSPGTVNTEAFF